These 21 T cell receptor beta chains originate from one sample sequenced in a study of blood T cells in healthy people across ages. PCR was performed a second time for about 7 to 11 cycles using a sample-barcoded 5' primer and a J-beta primer mix. Each CDR3 protein gets one entry after TCRdb re-called the 5' RACE reads with MiXCR. Of some 790,000 distinct CDR3 sequences in the sample, 29% were seen once. The sample taken for sequencing was blood. The receptor set was obtained from a woman aged 80 or over in good health.

Concerning this clonotype itself: Being one base from a much bigger clone, this may be a read error. The chain carries TRBV12-3 or TRBV12-4 and TRBJ1-6, with TRBD1 as a possible D gene (5 bases). The CDR3 sequence is 16 residues long. With 0 bases removed from V and 8 bases from J, the gap between germline ends came to 14 bases. Written as DNA, the CDR3 is TGTGCCAGCAGTTTAGCGTGGCACAGGATAGATTCACCCCTCCACTTT. It specifies CASSLAWHRIDSPLHF.

Comments on this clonotype: Possible read error: a much larger clone is one base away. The rearrangement joins TRBV20-1 to TRBJ2-5; 10 nucleotides agree with TRBD2. This CDR3 is built from 15 residues. Germline CDR1 DFQATT, CDR2 SNEGSKA (reference sequence). V lost 2 bases to trimming and J lost 11 bases; unmatched junction nucleotides: 14. The CDR3 loop reads CSARIPAGGLGEQYF. The CDR3 bases are TGCAGTGCTAGAATCCCAGCGGGGGGGTTGGGTGAGCAGTACTTC.

In its sample, this clonotype was seen many times. In DNA form, the CDR3 reads TGTGCCAGCAGTACAGGGGGCACGGTCAAAAACATTCAGTACTTC. Encoded protein: CASSTGGTVKNIQYF. This rearrangement joins TRBV12-3 or TRBV12-4 to TRBJ2-4; 9 bases map to TRBD1. This CDR3 comprises 15 residues. Germline trimming cut 5 bases from V and 3 bases from J; bases unmatched to any gene: 5.

To note about this clonotype: A read error is possible here, since a much larger clone lies one base away. The rearrangement links TRBV12-3 or TRBV12-4 to TRBJ1-1, with TRBD1 as a possible D gene (6 bases). The CDR3 spans 14 residues. V gave up 8 bases and J gave up 5 bases, with 18 bases separating them. The DNA of the CDR3 is TGTGCCAGCCGGATGGAGGGGGTTAAGACTGAAGCTTTCTTT. Translating gives CASRMEGVKTEAFF.

This clonotype has only a few counts. Since a much larger clone is just one base distant, this may be a read error. J is TRBJ2-3 and V is TRBV12-3 or TRBV12-4; 9 bases map to TRBD1. The CDR3 spans 16 residues. The CDR3 nucleotides are TGTGCCAGCACCTCGACCGGACAGGGGCTCACAGATGCGCAGTATTTT. It specifies CASTSTGQGLTDAQYF.

With regard to this clonotype: A much larger clone differs from this one at a single base, so this may be a read error. The V gene is TRBV6-2 or TRBV6-3, the J gene TRBJ2-1; 9 nucleotides agree with TRBD1. CDR1 is MNHEY, CDR2 SVGEGT, per germline. The CDR3 consists of 14 residues. J lost 8 bases, V lost 8 bases, and 10 bases had no gene match. The CDR3 nucleotides read TGTGCCAGCGCCCTAGGACAGGGGTTCCATGAGCAGTTCTTC. This encodes CASALGQGFHEQFF.

This clonotype was observed at least ten times. The genes are TRBV30 and TRBJ2-3; D not certain. The CDR3 contains 12 residues. Germline CDR1 and CDR2: GTSNPN and SVGIG (reference sequence). Trimming removed 3 bases from V and 0 bases from J, with 4 bases in between. The CDR3, as DNA: TGTGCCTGGAGATGGAGCACAGATACGCAGTATTTT. It translates to CAWRWSTDTQYF.

The rearrangement links TRBV27 to TRBJ1-1; D might be TRBD1 (6 bases). This CDR3 is built from 14 residues. Germline CDR1 MNHEY, CDR2 SMNVEV (reference sequence). The V end was cut by 4 bases, the J end by 1 base, with 10 bases between. For the CDR3, the DNA is TGTGCCAGCAGTTGCAGGGGATCGAACACTGAAGCTTTCTTT. This sequence encodes CASSCRGSNTEAFF.

Ten or more counts support this clonotype. J is TRBJ1-5 and V is TRBV27; 9 positions match TRBD1. There are 16 residues in the CDR3. The ends lost 5 bases at V and 4 bases at J; junction bases unmatched: 9. Germline V CDR1 and CDR2: MNHEY, SMNVEV (reference sequence). CDR3 loop: CASSPRDRVGNQPQHF. Here the CDR3 DNA reads TGTGCCAGCAGTCCTAGGGACAGGGTAGGTAATCAGCCCCAGCATTTT.

This clonotype was detected many times. The rearrangement uses TRBV5-8 and TRBJ2-7; 10 nucleotides agree with TRBD1. This CDR3 has 15 amino acids. V gave up 4 bases and J gave up 1 base; unmatched junction bases: 5. Looked up from germline, CDR1 is SGHTS and CDR2 is YDEGEE. The CDR3 DNA reads TGTGCCAGCAGCATCACGGGACAGGGGTCCTACGAGCAGTACTTC. Translation gives CASSITGQGSYEQYF.

A note on this clonotype: A much larger clone lies a single base off, so this may be a read error. The genes are TRBV7-9 and TRBJ2-3, with D uncertain. This CDR3 spans 14 amino acids. The V end lost 8 bases, the J end lost 1 base, and 13 bases lay between the germline ends. Germline V lookup: CDR1 SEHNR, CDR2 FQNEAQ (reference sequence). The CDR3 DNA sequence: TGTGCCAGCGGAAGGAAGACTCGCACAGATACGCAGTATTTT. It translates to CASGRKTRTDTQYF. Full variable domain (missing parts from reference TRBV7-9 and TRBJ2-3): DTGVSQNPRHKITKRGQNVTFRCDPISEHNRLYWYRQTLGQGPEFLTYFQNEAQLEKSRLLSDRFSAERPKGSFSTLEIQRTEQGDSAMYLCASGRKTRTDTQYFGPGTRLTVL.

Of note for this clonotype: This may be a read error: a much more frequent sequence differs by one nucleotide. This chain uses TRBV3-1 with TRBJ2-7, with 9 bases that match TRBD2. This CDR3 region has 15 residues. V lost 0 bases, J lost 7 bases, and 7 bases stayed unmatched. Germline V gene lookup returns CDR1 LGHDT and CDR2 YNNKEL (reference sequence). This chain's CDR3 is CASSQDPTSGVEQYF. The CDR3 nucleotides are TGTGCCAGCAGCCAAGACCCGACTAGCGGAGTTGAGCAGTACTTC.

This clonotype was detected only a few times. V and J are TRBV6-2 or TRBV6-3 and TRBJ2-7; D call uncertain. V was shortened by 5 bases and J by 5 bases, with 13 bases between the two germline ends. Germline V CDR1 and CDR2: MNHEY, SVGEGT. This CDR3 comprises 13 residues. Here the CDR3 DNA reads TGTGCCAGCAGTGGACGCCCCTCGGACGAGCAGTACTTC. Translating gives CASSGRPSDEQYF.

V usage is TRBV6-5 and J usage is TRBJ1-1, with D maybe TRBD1 (6 bases). The V end lost 6 bases, the J end lost 4 bases, and 12 bases lay between the germline ends. Germline CDR1 MNHEY, CDR2 SVGAGI. The CDR3 covers 13 residues. CDR3 coding DNA: TGTGCCAGCAGGGGGGCAGGGAGCACTGAAGCTTTCTTT. Translation gives CASRGAGSTEAFF.

This clonotype was seen repeatedly, ten times or more. The chain recombines TRBV3-1 with TRBJ2-3; 9 bases agree with TRBD2. CDR1 LGHDT and CDR2 YNNKEL come from the germline V gene (reference sequence). V lost 1 base to trimming and J lost 5 bases; unmatched junction nucleotides: 4. CDR3 size: 15 residues. This CDR3 is CASSQVPAGGDTQYF. The CDR3 bases are TGTGCCAGCAGCCAAGTGCCAGCGGGGGGAGATACGCAGTATTTT.

Many counts were recorded for this clonotype. Here the CDR3 DNA reads TGCGCCAGCAGCAGTTCTAGTTCCGGCTACAATGAGCAGTTCTTC. It yields the protein CASSSSSSGYNEQFF. The chain couples TRBV4-3 to TRBJ2-1; D ambiguous. Germline V gene data show CDR1 as LGHNA and CDR2 as YSLEER. Trimming shortened V by 5 bases and J by 3 bases, and 14 bases separated the two germline ends. The CDR3 totals 15 residues.

The rearrangement links TRBV20-1 to TRBJ2-5, with 14 bases identical to TRBD2. CDR3 length: 15 residues. The V gene's germline CDR1 is DFQATT and CDR2 SNEGSKA (reference sequence). V lost 1 base to trimming and J lost 5 bases; unmatched junction nucleotides: 3. The CDR3 protein is CSARAGLAGVETQYF. The CDR3 region has the DNA TGCAGTGCTAGAGCGGGACTAGCGGGAGTGGAGACCCAGTACTTC.

This clonotype showed up many times. The chain joins TRBV7-2 to TRBJ2-1; tentatively, D is TRBD2 (6 bases). The CDR3 length is 12 residues. The germline V gene has CDR1 SGHTA and CDR2 FQGNSA. Trimming left V 2 bases short and J 10 bases short, with 9 bases between. The CDR3 is CASSLQEGEQFF. CDR3 DNA sequence: TGTGCCAGCAGCTTACAGGAGGGCGAGCAGTTCTTC.

This clonotype was seen many times. The rearrangement uses TRBV15 and TRBJ2-5; TRBD2 agrees at 8 bases. CDR3 length: 17 residues. The V gene end was trimmed by 3 bases and the J gene end by 9 bases; junction bases not matched to a gene: 18. From germline, CDR1 is LNHNV and CDR2 YYDKDF (reference sequence). CDR3 coding DNA: TGTGCCACCAGCAGCGCGGTAGGACTAGCCGGCCTGGGGGCCCAGTACTTC. Its translation is CATSSAVGLAGLGAQYF.

Notes on this clonotype: One base away lies a much larger clone, so this may be a sequencing read error. The chain carries TRBV7-8 and TRBJ2-6; D is possibly TRBD1 or TRBD2 (5 bases each). Germline V CDR1 and CDR2: SGHVS, FQNEAQ. The CDR3 extends over 15 amino acids. The CDR3 reads CVSREGSWRANVLTF. CDR3 DNA sequence: TGTGTCAGCAGAGAGGGGAGTTGGCGGGCCAACGTCCTGACTTTC.

The chain carries TRBV7-3 and TRBJ1-5; D not certain. V was pared by 4 bases and J by 6 bases, with 10 bases between. CDR1 is SGHTA and CDR2 is FQGTGA in the germline V gene. This CDR3 spans 13 amino acids. Here the CDR3 reads CASSSYVGQPQHF. The DNA for the CDR3 is TGTGCCAGCAGCTCCTACGTAGGTCAGCCCCAGCATTTT.